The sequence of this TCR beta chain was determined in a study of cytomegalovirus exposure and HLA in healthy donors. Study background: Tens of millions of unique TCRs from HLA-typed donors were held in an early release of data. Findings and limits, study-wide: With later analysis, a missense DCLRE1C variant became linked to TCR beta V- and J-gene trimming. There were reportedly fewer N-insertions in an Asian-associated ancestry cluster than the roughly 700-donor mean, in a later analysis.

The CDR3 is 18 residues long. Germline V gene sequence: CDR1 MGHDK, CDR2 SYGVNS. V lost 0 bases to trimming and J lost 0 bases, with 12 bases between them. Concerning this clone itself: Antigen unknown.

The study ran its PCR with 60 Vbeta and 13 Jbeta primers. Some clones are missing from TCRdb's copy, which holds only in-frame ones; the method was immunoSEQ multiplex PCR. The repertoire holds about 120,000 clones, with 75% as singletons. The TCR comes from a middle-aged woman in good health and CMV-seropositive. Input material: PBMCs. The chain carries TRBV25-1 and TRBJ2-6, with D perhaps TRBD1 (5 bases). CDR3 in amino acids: CASSEYTQGHSGANVLTF. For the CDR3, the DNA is TGTGCCAGCAGTGAATATACCCAGGGCCACTCTGGGGCCAACGTCCTGACTTTC.